These 13 T cell receptor beta chains came from one sample sequenced in a study of regulatory T cells in long-lasting Graves disease. The time point is: newly diagnosed GD, antithyroid drugs for less than 3 months. Isolated PBMC RNA provided the starting material for the TCR library. Investigators prepared the TCR beta libraries by applying iRepertoire HTBI primers and Arm-PCR of CDR3 regions. TCRdb reprocessed the multiplex PCR reads via MiXCR and lists one record per CDR3 protein. The sample gives roughly 610,000 distinct CDR3 sequences, roughly 15% of which show up once; more than 10% is in the top ten. These sequences were also reported in another study, on T cells in Graves' hyperthyroidism and ophthalmopathy.

Sample: peripheral blood mononuclear cells (PBMCs), taken at new diagnosis, from a patient treated with antithyroid drugs. The receptors here all came from a man in his late teens or twenties with Graves disease.

The CDR3 loop is CAGTGINNQPQHF. DNA of the CDR3: TGTGCCGGGACAGGTATTAACAATCAGCCCCAGCATTTT. V is TRBV6-1 and J is TRBJ1-5, with 8 positions matching TRBD1. With 11 bases clipped from V and 3 bases from J, the junction kept 6 bases outside the gene matches. This CDR3 is built from 13 residues. CDR1 is MNHNS, CDR2 SASEGT, per germline.

The sample holds many counts of this clonotype. This chain joins TRBV28 and TRBJ1-2; the D gene is possibly TRBD1 (6 bases). The CDR3 contains 13 residues. Germline CDR1 MDHEN, CDR2 SYDVKM. The V end lost 6 bases, the J end lost 5 bases, and 13 bases lay between the germline ends. Written as DNA, the CDR3 is TGTGCCAGCAGGCTGGGACAAGGATATGGCTACACCTTC. Translation: CASRLGQGYGYTF.

Ten or more counts support this clonotype. The chain carries TRBV30 and TRBJ2-3; 8 positions agree with TRBD2. Germline trimming cut 2 bases from V and 6 bases from J; bases unmatched to any gene: 10. There are 15 residues in the CDR3. Germline V gives CDR1 GTSNPN, CDR2 SVGIG (reference sequence). CDR3 DNA: TGTGCCTGGAGTCATTTGAGCGGGAGATCGGATACGCAGTATTTT. As protein: CAWSHLSGRSDTQYF.

The chain carries TRBV6-1 and TRBJ2-7, with TRBD1 matching over 7 bases. Per the germline V gene, CDR1 is MNHNS and CDR2 is SASEGT. The CDR3 runs 15 residues. J was trimmed by 0 bases and V by 5 bases; bases with no gene match: 7. The CDR3 sequence: CASSRDRQTSYEQYF. CDR3 in DNA: TGTGCCAGCAGTCGGGACAGACAGACCTCCTACGAGCAGTACTTC.

Ten or more counts support this clonotype. CDR3 loop: CASSFSGAEDTQYF. The DNA for the CDR3 is TGCGCCAGCAGCTTTAGTGGAGCTGAAGATACGCAGTATTTT. The chain is built from TRBV5-1 and TRBJ2-3; no definite D call. V lost 2 bases to trimming and J lost 5 bases, with 12 bases between them. CDR1 SGHRS and CDR2 YFSETQ come from the germline V gene. The CDR3 spans 14 residues.

This clonotype was detected ten times or more. The V gene is TRBV7-6, the J gene TRBJ2-7; 9 bases agree with TRBD2. The germline V gene encodes CDR1 SGHVS and CDR2 FNYEAQ. This CDR3 is 13 amino acids long. The V gene end was trimmed by 5 bases and the J gene end by 4 bases; junction bases not matched to a gene: 3. This CDR3 is CASSDSGSYEQYF. CDR3 sequence (DNA): TGTGCCAGCAGCGATAGCGGGAGTTACGAGCAGTACTTC.

A few counts support this clonotype. This chain joins TRBV5-1 and TRBJ2-1, with TRBD2 matching 8 bases. The CDR3 covers 17 residues. The germline V gene has CDR1 SGHRS and CDR2 YFSETQ. Trimming took 4 bases from V and 10 from J; bases not matched to a gene: 19. Written as DNA, the CDR3 is TGCGCCAGCAGCGCCCACCTAGCGGGTGGAGGAGCAGGGGAGCAGTTCTTC. Its translation: CASSAHLAGGGAGEQFF. The whole variable domain, remainder taken from reference TRBV5-1 and TRBJ2-1, is KAGVTQTPRYLIKTRGQQVTLSCSPISGHRSVSWYQQTPGQGLQFLFEYFSETQRNKGNFPGRFSGRQFSNSRSEMNVSTLELGDSALYLCASSAHLAGGGAGEQFFGPGTRLTVL.

The chain carries TRBV5-1 and TRBJ2-1, with D perhaps assigned TRBD1 or TRBD2 (5 bases each). The length of the CDR3 is 16 residues. Germline lookup yields CDR1 SGHRS and CDR2 YFSETQ. V lost 0 bases and J lost 1, with 11 bases in between. CDR3 amino acids: CASSLVGELSYNEQFF. Here the CDR3 DNA reads TGCGCCAGCAGCTTGGTGGGGGAGTTGTCCTACAATGAGCAGTTCTTC.

This clonotype was found many times. The chain joins TRBV11-1 to TRBJ1-5; 10 nucleotides match TRBD1. V shed 5 bases, J shed 5 bases, and the junction held 6 bases outside the gene matches. The V gene's germline CDR1 is SGHAT and CDR2 FQDESV (reference sequence). The CDR3 length is 15 residues. CDR3 coding DNA: TGTGCCAGCAGCAAGGGACAGGGGTCCGATCAGCCCCAGCATTTT. Translated, it gives CASSKGQGSDQPQHF.

The chain has TRBV27 and TRBJ1-2, with D unresolved. The CDR3 covers 13 residues. V was clipped by 8 bases and J by 1 base, with 11 bases between them. Germline values: CDR1 MNHEY, CDR2 SMNVEV (reference sequence). CDR3 DNA sequence: TGTGCCAGCCGGGCGCGGGATAACTATGGCTACACCTTC. Amino acid sequence: CASRARDNYGYTF.

This clonotype has at least ten counts. The chain employs TRBV20-1 and TRBJ2-3; 8 nucleotides line up with TRBD2. The trim removed 5 bases at V and 0 bases at J, leaving 7 bases unmatched. Per the germline V gene, CDR1 is DFQATT and CDR2 is SNEGSKA (reference sequence). The CDR3 extends over 15 amino acids. The CDR3 spells CSASRTSRSTDTQYF. The CDR3 DNA reads TGCAGTGCTTCTAGGACTAGCCGAAGCACAGATACGCAGTATTTT.

This clonotype was counted a few times. The chain uses TRBV19 and TRBJ2-1, with D perhaps TRBD1 (6 bases). The CDR3 spans 14 residues. Per germline, CDR1 LNHDA and CDR2 SQIVND (reference sequence). V lost 3 bases and J lost 5, with 11 bases in between. The CDR3 here is CASSMSRGNNEQFF. As DNA, the CDR3 is TGTGCCAGTAGTATGTCCAGGGGAAACAATGAGCAGTTCTTC. The full variable domain, rest sourced from reference TRBV19 and TRBJ2-1, is DGGITQSPKYLFRKEGQNVTLSCEQNLNHDAMYWYRQDPGQGLRLIYYSQIVNDFQKGDIAEGYSVSREKKESFPLTVTSAQKNPTAFYLCASSMSRGNNEQFFGPGTRLTVL.

The chain uses TRBV30 and TRBJ1-5; D remains unclear. This CDR3 contains 12 residues. Looked up from germline, CDR1 is GTSNPN and CDR2 is SVGIG (reference sequence). V was pared by 0 bases and J by 11 bases, with 11 bases between. The CDR3 DNA sequence: TGTGCCTGGAGTGTACCCCCCGGGGCCCAGCATTTT. This gives the protein CAWSVPPGAQHF.